This T cell receptor (beta chain) comes out of a study of T cell responses to AZD1222 COVID-19 vaccine. Method: immunoSEQ multiplex PCR; TCRdb's copy keeps in-frame clones and lacks some. The sample gives roughly 130,000 clones, approximately 86% of which show up once; 12% is in the top ten. Of note for this clone: Its antigen is currently unknown.

Germline assignment: CDR1 ENHRY and CDR2 SYGVKD. V lost 8 bases, J lost 7 bases, and 17 bases lay in between. The CDR3 covers 13 residues. Study observations and caveats: The peak T cell response came first, and repertoires were sampled only after it. The breadth and depth of Spike-specific TCRs increased once two AZD1222 doses had been given.

The chain uses TRBV10-3 and TRBJ1-1, with D unresolved. The material was peripheral blood, obtained on day 0 of AZD1222 vaccination. The receptor comes from an adult in good health. CDR3: CAIQTLPIYEAFF. The CDR3 DNA is TGTGCCATCCAAACCCTTCCCATATATGAAGCTTTCTTT.